These 9 T cell receptor beta chains share one sample of origin, sequenced in a study of T cells after yellow fever vaccination. TCRdb redid the calling of the 5' RACE reads with MiXCR, one entry per CDR3 protein. The table records some 340,000 distinct CDR3 sequences, roughly 10% of them present only once. The material sequenced was CD4+ T cells sorted from PBMCs, taken 45 days after the yellow fever booster vaccination. The source is a young man who received the YFV17D yellow fever vaccine.

This clonotype was picked up a small number of times. The chain couples TRBV15 to TRBJ2-3; D is perhaps TRBD1 or TRBD2 (5 bases each). Germline V gene lookup returns CDR1 LNHNV and CDR2 YYDKDF (reference sequence). Deletions cut 1 base from V and 3 bases from J, with 14 bases between. This CDR3 comprises 16 residues. The CDR3 reads CATSRGGAGSTDTQYF. The CDR3 region has the DNA TGTGCCACCAGCAGAGGAGGGGCGGGTAGTACAGATACGCAGTATTTT.

This clonotype was seen only a few times. J is TRBJ2-5 and V is TRBV25-1; D may be TRBD2 (6 bases). The V gene's germline CDR1 is MGHDK and CDR2 SYGVNS. CDR3 size: 17 residues. Between the trimmed V and J ends, which lost 1 base and 5 bases, there was a span of 20 bases. In DNA form, the CDR3 reads TGTGCCAGCAGTGAATGGCCGGGACTGGACCCCAGGGAGACCCAGTACTTC. Protein: CASSEWPGLDPRETQYF.

This clonotype came up many times. The chain carries TRBV10-3 and TRBJ1-2; 7 bases map to TRBD1. With V trimmed by 4 bases and J by 2 bases, 1 base remained unmatched. CDR3 length: 13 amino acids. The germline V gene encodes CDR1 ENHRY and CDR2 SYGVKD. DNA of the CDR3: TGTGCCATCAGTGGGGACAGCAACTATGGCTACACCTTC. As protein: CAISGDSNYGYTF.

This sequence joins TRBV7-2 and TRBJ2-3; TRBD2 matches 15 bases. J was trimmed by 8 bases and V by 4 bases; bases with no gene match: 4. CDR3 length: 15 amino acids. From germline, CDR1 is SGHTA and CDR2 FQGNSA. The CDR3, as DNA: TGTGCCAGCAGCTGGACTAGCGGGGGGGCGGGTACGCAGTATTTT. It translates to CASSWTSGGAGTQYF.

J is TRBJ2-1 and V is TRBV11-2, with 11 bases fitting TRBD2. The germline gives CDR1 SGHAT, CDR2 FQNNGV. The CDR3 is made up of 15 amino acids. J gave up 4 bases and V 4 bases, and 3 bases lay outside the gene matches. The CDR3 reads CASSSLAGEYNEQFF. As DNA, the CDR3 is TGTGCCAGCAGCTCACTAGCGGGGGAGTACAATGAGCAGTTCTTC.

This clonotype was counted ten times or more. One end of the junction is discordant with germline, which a read error may explain. The rearrangement uses TRBV6-5 and TRBJ1-1; a weak D match, TRBD1 (5 bases). The CDR3 covers 14 residues. The germline CDR1 and CDR2 sequences are MNHEY and SVGAGI. The CDR3 here is CASSSPGVKTEAFF. DNA of the CDR3: TGTGCCAGCAGTTCCCCGGGGGTGAAGACTGAAGCTTTCTTT.

This clonotype has just a few counts. V and J are TRBV5-1 and TRBJ1-1; TRBD1 might be the D (5 bases). CDR3 length: 13 amino acids. Germline V gives CDR1 SGHRS, CDR2 YFSETQ. Trimming removed 4 bases at V and 1 base at J, with 8 bases between. The CDR3 sequence: CASSPDKNTEAFF. As DNA, the CDR3 is TGCGCCAGCAGCCCGGACAAGAACACTGAAGCTTTCTTT. Complete variable domain (other parts from reference TRBV5-1 and TRBJ1-1): KAGVTQTPRYLIKTRGQQVTLSCSPISGHRSVSWYQQTPGQGLQFLFEYFSETQRNKGNFPGRFSGRQFSNSRSEMNVSTLELGDSALYLCASSPDKNTEAFFGQGTRLTVV.

The sample holds many counts of this clonotype. The genes are TRBV7-3 and TRBJ2-5; TRBD1 matches at 11 bases. Unmatched junction bases numbered 3, after V lost 5 bases and J lost 7 bases. From germline, CDR1 is SGHTA and CDR2 FQGTGA. The CDR3 sequence is 13 residues long. CDR3 amino acids: CASSPDRGRTQYF. The CDR3 bases are TGTGCCAGCAGCCCGGACAGGGGGCGGACCCAGTACTTC.

This clonotype has just a few counts. The chain employs TRBV12-5 and TRBJ2-7; the match to TRBD1 covers 7 bases. CDR3 length: 16 residues. Germline V gene data show CDR1 as LGHNT and CDR2 as FRNRAP. V trimming: 0 bases; J trimming: 4 bases; junction bases outside the gene matches: 9. CDR3 in DNA: TGTGCTAGTGGTTTGGTCCCGGATACAGGGGATTACGAGCAGTACTTC. Translation gives CASGLVPDTGDYEQYF.